A selection of T cell receptor beta chains follows, all from one sample in a study of CD8 T cells in Susac syndrome. One entry per CDR3 protein results from TCRdb running MiXCR on the immunoSEQ multiplex PCR reads. The repertoire consists of 150,000 or so distinct CDR3 sequences, with approximately 94% occurring once and the leading ten covering around 0.093%. The sample consisted of CD4+ T cells from PBMCs. These receptors were collected from a human donor with multiple sclerosis. Each CDR3 is given without its conserved first and last residue. Each record gives: CDR3 length, J gene, V gene, clone size, D gene, CDR3 protein. D genes are given only for firm matches. The size entry is marked missing in some rows and otherwise reads once, few, many or a size class.

14 TRBJ1-2 TRBV6-1 - TRBD1 ASYTGQGVYGYGYT
13 TRBJ2-1 TRBV5-1 - - ASSFLPGSLDEQF
12 TRBJ1-1 TRBV29-1 - - SVDAGATATEAF
14 TRBJ2-5 TRBV4-1 - TRBD2 ASSVRPSGTEETQY
11 TRBJ1-5 TRBV2 once - ASSEQGREPQH
12 TRBJ1-1 TRBV4-3 - TRBD1 ASSQVGTGSEAF
12 TRBJ1-5 TRBV19 once - ASSMTLSNQPQH
14 TRBJ1-4 TRBV2 - TRBD1 ASSEALPGGFSELF
13 TRBJ2-7 TRBV6-5 - - ASSYSLADSYEQY
12 TRBJ1-1 TRBV6-5 - - ASSFRQPNTEAF